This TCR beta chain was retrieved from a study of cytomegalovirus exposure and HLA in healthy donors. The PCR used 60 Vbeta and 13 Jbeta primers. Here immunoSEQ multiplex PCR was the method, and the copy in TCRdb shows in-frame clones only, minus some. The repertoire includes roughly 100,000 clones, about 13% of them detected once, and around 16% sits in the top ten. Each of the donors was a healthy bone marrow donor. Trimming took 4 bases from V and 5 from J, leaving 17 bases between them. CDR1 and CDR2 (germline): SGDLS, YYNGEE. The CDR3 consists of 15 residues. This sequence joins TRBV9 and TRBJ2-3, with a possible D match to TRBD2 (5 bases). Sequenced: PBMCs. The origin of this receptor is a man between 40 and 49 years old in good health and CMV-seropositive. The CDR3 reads CASSTGKPKGDTQYF. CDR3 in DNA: TGTGCCAGCAGCACCGGGAAACCAAAGGGAGATACGCAGTATTTT.